The source of this T cell receptor beta chain is a study of blood T cells in healthy people across ages. Overall study results and limits: TCR beta diversity was tightly associated with the proportion of naive T cells.

Worth noting for this clonotype: The antigen remains undetermined.

Trimming at V came to 4 bases and at J to 4 bases, leaving 4 bases not matched to a gene. Looked up from germline, CDR1 is MGHRA and CDR2 is YSYEKL. This CDR3 is built from 15 residues. For the second PCR, which ran for roughly 7 to 11 cycles, a sample-barcoded 5' primer and a J-beta primer mix were used. TCRdb re-analysed the 5' RACE reads in MiXCR, keeping a single row per CDR3 protein. The profile shows some 1.8 million distinct CDR3 sequences, around 42% of them singletons. This clonotype was sampled from a human donor in good health. The sequenced sample consisted of blood. The rearrangement joins TRBV4-1 to TRBJ2-1, with 10 bases lining up with TRBD1. CDR3 coding DNA: TGCGCCAGCAGCCGAGGACAGGGGGTTTACAATGAGCAGTTCTTC. It translates to CASSRGQGVYNEQFF.